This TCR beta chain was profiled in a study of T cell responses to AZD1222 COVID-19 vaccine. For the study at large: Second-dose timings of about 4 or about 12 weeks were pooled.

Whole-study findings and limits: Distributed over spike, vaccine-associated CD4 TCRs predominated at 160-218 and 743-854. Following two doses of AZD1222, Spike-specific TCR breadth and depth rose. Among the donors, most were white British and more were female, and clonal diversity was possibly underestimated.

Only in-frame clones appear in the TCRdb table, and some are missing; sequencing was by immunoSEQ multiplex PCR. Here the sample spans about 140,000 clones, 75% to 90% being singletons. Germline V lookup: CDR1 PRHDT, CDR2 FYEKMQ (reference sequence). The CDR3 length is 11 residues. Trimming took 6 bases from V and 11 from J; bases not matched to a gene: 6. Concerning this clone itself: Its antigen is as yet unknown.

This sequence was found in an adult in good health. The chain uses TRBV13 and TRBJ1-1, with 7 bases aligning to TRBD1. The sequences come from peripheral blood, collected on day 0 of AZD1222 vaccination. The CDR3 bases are TGTGCCAGCAGTTTCAGGGGGAATGCTTTCTTT. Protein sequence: CASSFRGNAFF.